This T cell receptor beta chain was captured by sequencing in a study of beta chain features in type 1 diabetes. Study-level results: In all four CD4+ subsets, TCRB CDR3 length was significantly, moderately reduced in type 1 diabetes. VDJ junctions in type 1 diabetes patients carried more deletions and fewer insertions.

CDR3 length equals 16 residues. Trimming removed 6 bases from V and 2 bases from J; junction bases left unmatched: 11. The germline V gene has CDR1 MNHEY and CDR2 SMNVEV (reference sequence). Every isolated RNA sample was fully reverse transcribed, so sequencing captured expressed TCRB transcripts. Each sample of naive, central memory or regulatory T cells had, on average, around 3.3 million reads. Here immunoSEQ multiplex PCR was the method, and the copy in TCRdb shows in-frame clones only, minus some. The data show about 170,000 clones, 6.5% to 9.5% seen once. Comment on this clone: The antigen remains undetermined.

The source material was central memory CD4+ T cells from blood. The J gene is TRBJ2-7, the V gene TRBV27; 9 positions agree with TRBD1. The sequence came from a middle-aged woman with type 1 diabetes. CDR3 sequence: CASRTITGGKAYEQYF. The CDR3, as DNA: TGTGCCAGCAGAACCATAACAGGGGGCAAAGCCTACGAGCAGTACTTC.